This entry is about one T cell receptor beta chain. The sample holds a few counts of this clone. Its antigen is not yet known. The input lacks base qualities; no much larger clone sits a single base away. Other DNA sequences in the same sample also yield this CDR3. The CDR3 regions of human TCRbeta chains were analyzed by immunosequencing. The paper's data handling went like this. Repertoire TCRs were checked for matches against a reference library of SARS-CoV-2-specific TCRs that had been generated using the MIRA antigen-specificity platform. Breadth was defined as the fraction of unique TCRs that were SARS-CoV-2-associated. Depth was defined as the fraction of total T cells that were SARS-CoV-2-associated. Using the MIRA data, each spike-specific TCR was mapped to the spike region that the TCR reacts to and placed in a CD4 or CD8 class. Log10-transformed breadth and depth values were compared by one-way ANOVA with Sidak's multiple comparisons tests. TCRdb limited this immuneACCESS table to in-frame rearrangements with V and J called. A share of clones is missing; checked studies link under half to unresolved V genes, and the rest is unexplained. V, J and clone size are those of that table, while D and trimming were read from the DNA. This sample holds 75,000 to 100,000 clones; more than 80% were observed only once. Together, the top ten hold roughly 13% of the sample.

These data come from a study of T cell responses to AZD1222 COVID-19 vaccine (dated by TCRdb to the early 2020s). About the study as a whole: Because spike-specific TCR depth and breadth did not differ between the two schedules, AZD1222 recipients who got a second dose at roughly 4 weeks were pooled with those who got a second dose at roughly 12 weeks. A total of over 230 trial participants underwent TCR sequencing, of whom some 210 received two doses of AZD1222 and about 25 received two doses of the MenACWY control vaccine. Trial participants were enrolled by age into 18-55, 56-69 and 70-plus year subgroups, with around 150, 28 and 57 TCR-sequenced participants respectively. Overall study outcomes, separate from this receptor: Participants were mostly white British and included more females than males, and it was suggested by the authors that clonal diversity may have been underestimated. Conclusions about previously exposed vaccinees were limited because only a handful of AZD1222 recipients were SARS-CoV-2 seropositive at baseline. Nearly half of unique spike-specific TCRs reportedly recognized epitopes outside regions mutated in the B.1.351 and B.1.1.7 variants. No day 14 peak-response samples were available, so repertoires were characterized only after the peak T cell response. Spike-specific TCR breadth and depth rose significantly after two AZD1222 doses compared with day 0 and with MenACWY recipients. Vaccine-associated CD4 TCRs spanned the whole spike protein, with dominant responses in regions 160-218 and 743-854. In the small 56-69-year group, the increase in depth fell short of significance, most likely because of low power.

The CDR3 goes from the cysteine to the phenylalanine over 15 residues. Only the CDR3 part of the read is kept: 45 bases, read in frame from the first base. Here V drops 3 bases and J drops 4 bases, and the junction holds 7 bases not matched to any gene. For CDR1 and CDR2, the germline V gene lists MNHNS and SASEGT. Taken with the paper, the label for time point translates to: baseline before first vaccination. Vaccinee samples came from UK trials COV001 and COV002, including a single-blind randomized controlled phase 2/3 trial of AZD1222 (ChAdOx1 nCoV-19) in healthy adults. Trial participant PBMC samples were collected at day 0 and day 28 after the second dose for TCRbeta chain sequencing.

The clonotype originates from an adult in good health. Sequencing was performed on peripheral blood, taken on day 0 of AZD1222 vaccination. The chain uses TRBV6-1 and TRBJ1-1, with TRBD1 identical over 8 junction bases. The nucleotides are TGTGCCAGCAGTGACCAGCAGGGGGCGGGCACTGAAGCTTTCTTT. This gives the protein CASSDQQGAGTEAFF.